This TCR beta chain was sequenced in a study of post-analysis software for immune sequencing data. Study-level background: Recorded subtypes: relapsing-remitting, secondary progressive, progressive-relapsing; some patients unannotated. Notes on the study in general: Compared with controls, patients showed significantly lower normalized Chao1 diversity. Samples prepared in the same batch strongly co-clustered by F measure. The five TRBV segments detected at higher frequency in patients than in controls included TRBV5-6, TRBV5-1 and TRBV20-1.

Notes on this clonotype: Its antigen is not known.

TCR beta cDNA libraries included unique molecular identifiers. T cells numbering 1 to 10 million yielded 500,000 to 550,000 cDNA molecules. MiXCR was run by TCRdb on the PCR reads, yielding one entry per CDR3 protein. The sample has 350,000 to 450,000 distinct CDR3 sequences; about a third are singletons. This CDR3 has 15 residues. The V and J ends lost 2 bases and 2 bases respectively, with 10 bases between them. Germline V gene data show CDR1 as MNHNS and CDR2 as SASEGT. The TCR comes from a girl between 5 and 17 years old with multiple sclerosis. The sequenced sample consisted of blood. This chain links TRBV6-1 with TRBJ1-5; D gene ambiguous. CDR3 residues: CASSERVFGNQPQHF. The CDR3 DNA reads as TGTGCCAGCAGTGAAAGGGTGTTCGGCAATCAGCCCCAGCATTTT.